These 29 T cell receptor beta chains came from one sample sequenced in a study of blood T cell repertoires in COVID-19. Produced via immunoSEQ multiplex PCR; TCRdb's table is partial and in-frame only. The sample includes 200,000 or so clones, around 92% of them seen just once. Sequenced sample: PBMCs or T cells enriched from blood (not recorded which). These receptor sequences come from a young woman who had recovered from COVID-19.

The J gene is TRBJ1-2, the V gene TRBV4-1, with D unresolved. With 0 bases removed from V and 4 bases from J, the gap between germline ends came to 12 bases. Germline CDR1 reads MGHRA; CDR2 reads YSYEKL. This CDR3 spans 15 amino acids. The CDR3 loop is CASSQELSPSYGYTF. CDR3 bases: TGCGCCAGCAGCCAAGAACTAAGCCCTTCCTATGGCTACACCTTC.

V gene TRBV14 combines with J gene TRBJ1-1, with D perhaps TRBD1 (5 bases). V dropped 3 bases and J dropped 2 bases, with 10 bases sitting between them. In germline, CDR1 is SGHDN, CDR2 FVKESK. The CDR3 consists of 14 residues. The CDR3 loop is CASSHGGVNTEAFF. The CDR3 coding sequence is TGTGCCAGCAGCCATGGGGGGGTAAACACTGAAGCTTTCTTT.

This chain uses TRBV2 with TRBJ1-4; no definite D call. Germline lookup yields CDR1 SNHLY and CDR2 FYNNEI. Trimming stripped 0 bases from V and 3 bases from J, with 11 bases between. The CDR3 contains 16 residues. The CDR3 bases are TGTGCCAGCAGTGAAGCTTCCGGGATGCCTAATGAAAAACTGTTTTTT. It codes for CASSEASGMPNEKLFF.

This clone was recorded only once. The chain recombines TRBV24-1 with TRBJ1-3; 7 bases fit TRBD1. With V trimmed by 6 bases and J by 3 bases, 4 bases remained unmatched. CDR1 and CDR2 (germline): KGHDR, SFDVKD. This CDR3 contains 14 residues. CDR3 DNA: TGTGCCACCAGTTCAGGGGGGAGTGGAAACACCATATATTTT. Its protein is CATSSGGSGNTIYF.

The rearrangement uses TRBV24-1 and TRBJ2-1, with TRBD2 as a possible D gene (7 bases). Trimming removed 4 bases at V and 8 bases at J, with 26 bases between. Per the germline V gene, CDR1 is KGHDR and CDR2 is SFDVKD. The CDR3 is made up of 18 amino acids. CDR3 DNA: TGTGCCACCAGTGAGGTCCCGGGACTCGGGGGGCCGGAGGATGAGCAGTTCTTC. This sequence encodes CATSEVPGLGGPEDEQFF.

This clone turned up a few times. The V gene is TRBV28, the J gene TRBJ2-3; D is possibly TRBD1 (5 bases). Trimming removed 4 bases from V and 0 bases from J, with 8 bases in between. The CDR3 is 14 residues long. Germline V CDR1 and CDR2: MDHEN, SYDVKM. CDR3 amino acids: CASSSSGSTDTQYF. Written as DNA, the CDR3 is TGTGCCAGCAGTTCGTCAGGGAGCACAGATACGCAGTATTTT.

The rearrangement joins TRBV11-2 to TRBJ1-5; tentative D call: TRBD1 (6 bases). The CDR3 is made up of 14 amino acids. The V end lost 3 bases, the J end lost 4 bases, and 10 bases lay between the germline ends. Germline CDR1 SGHAT, CDR2 FQNNGV. The DNA of the CDR3 is TGTGCCAGCAGCTTGGGGGGGGCAAATCAGCCCCAGCATTTT. It is translated as CASSLGGANQPQHF.

The chain has TRBV28 and TRBJ1-5; D is ambiguous. The CDR3 has 13 amino acids. Germline V gene data show CDR1 as MDHEN and CDR2 as SYDVKM. V lost 5 bases, J lost 2 bases, and 7 bases lay in between. This CDR3 reads CASSGQGNQPQHF. In DNA, the CDR3 is TGTGCCAGCAGTGGGCAGGGCAATCAGCCCCAGCATTTT.

This clone was seen just once. The chain carries TRBV30 and TRBJ1-6, with TRBD1 identical over 7 bases. CDR1 GTSNPN and CDR2 SVGIG come from the germline V gene (reference sequence). CDR3 size: 13 residues. J gave up 9 bases and V 5 bases, and 7 bases lay outside the gene matches. In DNA form, the CDR3 reads TGTGCCTGGGGGACAGTGGGGGGTTCACCCCTCCACTTT. It encodes CAWGTVGGSPLHF.

This clone was counted only a few times. The J gene is TRBJ1-6, the V gene TRBV5-4, with TRBD1 matching 8 bases. The V gene's germline CDR1 is SGHNT and CDR2 YYREEE (reference sequence). The CDR3 sequence is 16 residues long. V trimming: 4 bases; J trimming: 5 bases; junction bases outside the gene matches: 8. The CDR3 nucleotides are TGTGCCAGCAGCCGACGGACAGGGCTGAATAATTCACCCCTCCACTTT. Protein product: CASSRRTGLNNSPLHF.

This chain uses TRBV28 with TRBJ1-3; 8 bases agree with TRBD1. Germline CDR1 MDHEN, CDR2 SYDVKM. The CDR3 is 16 amino acids. V lost 5 bases, J lost 0 bases, and 6 bases stayed unmatched. The CDR3 spells CASSLTGALSGNTIYF. DNA of the CDR3: TGTGCCAGCAGTCTGACAGGGGCCCTCTCTGGAAACACCATATATTTT.

The V gene is TRBV6-6, the J gene TRBJ2-7; 7 bases match TRBD1. V trimming: 2 bases; J trimming: 0 bases; junction bases outside the gene matches: 1. The CDR3 spans 14 residues. Per germline, CDR1 MNHNY and CDR2 SVGAGI (reference sequence). The CDR3: CASSYGDSSYEQYF. The CDR3 coding sequence is TGTGCCAGCAGTTACGGGGACAGCTCCTACGAGCAGTACTTC.

There are a few counts of this clone. The V and J genes are TRBV5-1 and TRBJ2-5, with TRBD2 matching over 10 bases. The CDR3 is 15 amino acids. Germline values: CDR1 SGHRS, CDR2 YFSETQ. Trimming at V came to 2 bases and at J to 2 bases, leaving 3 bases not matched to a gene. As DNA, the CDR3 is TGCGCCAGCAGCTTACTAGCGGGACCTCAAGAGACCCAGTACTTC. Translating gives CASSLLAGPQETQYF.

The chain combines TRBV28 with TRBJ1-2, with D maybe TRBD1 (5 bases). The CDR3 is made up of 16 amino acids. V lost 3 bases, J lost 1 base, and 15 bases lay in between. The germline V gene encodes CDR1 MDHEN and CDR2 SYDVKM. The DNA for the CDR3 is TGTGCCAGCAGTTTCCTTCGGGTCCAGGGTAACTATGGCTACACCTTC. This codes for CASSFLRVQGNYGYTF.

The J gene is TRBJ2-2, the V gene TRBV10-3, with TRBD2 as a possible D gene (5 bases). The V and J ends lost 5 bases and 5 bases respectively, with 9 bases between them. The CDR3 covers 13 residues. Germline-derived CDR1 and CDR2 are ENHRY and SYGVKD. The CDR3 sequence: CAISIWRTGELFF. For the CDR3, the DNA is TGTGCCATCAGTATCTGGAGGACCGGGGAGCTGTTTTTT.

The chain is built from TRBV5-4 and TRBJ1-5; tentative D call: TRBD1 (5 bases). The V gene lost 1 base and the J gene lost 7 bases, with 6 bases spanning the gap. The CDR3 sequence is 12 residues long. The germline gives CDR1 SGHNT, CDR2 YYREEE (reference sequence). The CDR3 DNA reads as TGTGCCAGCAGCTTGAGGGGCCAGCCCCAGCATTTT. Translated: CASSLRGQPQHF.

This chain joins TRBV13 and TRBJ2-7, with TRBD1 matching over 8 bases. Trimming took 5 bases from V and 3 from J; bases not matched to a gene: 9. The germline V gene has CDR1 PRHDT and CDR2 FYEKMQ (reference sequence). This CDR3 has 15 residues. The CDR3 protein is CASSQRGQGYYEQYF. The DNA for the CDR3 is TGTGCCAGCAGCCAACGCGGACAGGGATACTACGAGCAGTACTTC.

The V call is TRBV5-6, the J call TRBJ1-2, with D perhaps matching TRBD1 (5 bases). The V and J ends lost 5 bases and 4 bases respectively, with 15 bases between them. CDR1 is SGHDT and CDR2 is YYEEEE in the germline V gene. This CDR3 has 14 residues. In nucleotides, the CDR3 is TGTGCCAGCAGATACCCGGGGGAACTCTATGGCTACACCTTC. Translation gives CASRYPGELYGYTF.

This rearrangement joins TRBV3-1 (or the pseudogene TRBV3-2) to TRBJ2-2; TRBD1 matches at 11 bases. The CDR3 length is 16 residues. Germline V gene sequence: CDR1 LGHDT, CDR2 YNNKEL (reference sequence). The V segment lost 4 bases and the J segment 2 bases; nucleotides outside the gene matches: 3. CDR3 nucleotides: TGTGCCAGCAGCCTTCGGACAGGGGGCAACACCGGGGAGCTGTTTTTT. Translating gives CASSLRTGGNTGELFF.

The chain uses TRBV28 and TRBJ1-4; 8 bases fit TRBD1. CDR1 is MDHEN, CDR2 SYDVKM, per germline. V was pared by 6 bases and J by 6 bases, with 6 bases of the junction left unmatched. The CDR3 has 14 residues. In DNA, the CDR3 is TGTGCCAGCAGGACGGGACAGGTACATGAAAAACTGTTTTTT. This sequence encodes CASRTGQVHEKLFF. Together with reference TRBV28 and TRBJ1-4, the CDR3 gives the full variable domain: DVKVTQSSRYLVKRTGEKVFLECVQDMDHENMFWYRQDPGLGLRLIYFSYDVKMKEKGDIPEGYSVSREKKERFSLILESASTNQTSMYLCASRTGQVHEKLFFGSGTQLSVL.

V and J are TRBV12-3 or TRBV12-4 and TRBJ1-4; the match to TRBD1 covers 7 bases. This CDR3 comprises 12 residues. Losses at the gene ends were 7 bases for V and 8 bases for J; bases not matched to a gene: 4. This CDR3 reads CASNRGREKLFF. CDR3 bases: TGTGCCAGCAACAGGGGACGGGAAAAACTGTTTTTT.

V is TRBV5-1 and J is TRBJ2-3; 9 bases align to TRBD1. This CDR3 region has 15 residues. The V segment lost 0 bases and the J segment 3 bases; nucleotides outside the gene matches: 2. Germline CDR1 reads SGHRS; CDR2 reads YFSETQ. The CDR3 region is CASSLGGQGTDTQYF. The CDR3 DNA is TGCGCCAGCAGCTTGGGCGGACAGGGGACAGATACGCAGTATTTT.

The chain recombines TRBV6-5 with TRBJ1-2, with a possible D match to TRBD1 (5 bases). Looked up from germline, CDR1 is MNHEY and CDR2 is SVGAGI. V dropped 0 bases and J dropped 4 bases, with 6 bases sitting between them. This CDR3 spans 13 amino acids. The CDR3 nucleotides are TGTGCCAGCAGTTACTCGCAGGGCTATGGCTACACCTTC. It translates to CASSYSQGYGYTF.

The gene calls are TRBV28 and TRBJ1-2, with a weak D call TRBD1 (6 bases). This CDR3 has 14 residues. V shed 4 bases and J shed 1 base, with 10 bases lying between them. The V gene's germline CDR1 is MDHEN and CDR2 SYDVKM. The CDR3 nucleotides are TGTGCCAGCAGTTCGACAGGCCTTAACTATGGCTACACCTTC. Its protein is CASSSTGLNYGYTF.

This rearrangement joins TRBV5-3 to TRBJ1-5, with TRBD1 matching over 7 bases. TRBV5-3 is an ORF, and what it does is uncertain. The CDR3 runs to 15 residues. The ends lost 0 bases at V and 6 bases at J; junction bases unmatched: 6. This CDR3 reads CARSLEGGDPQPQHF. DNA of the CDR3: TGTGCCAGAAGCTTGGAAGGGGGCGATCCTCAGCCCCAGCATTTT.

The chain combines TRBV10-3 with TRBJ2-7; 11 nucleotides line up with TRBD2. The CDR3 totals 19 residues. The V gene end was trimmed by 6 bases and the J gene end by 6 bases; junction bases not matched to a gene: 22. Germline V gives CDR1 ENHRY, CDR2 SYGVKD. CDR3 in amino acids: CAISEQVSSGGAKSGEQYF. CDR3 nucleotides: TGTGCCATCAGCGAGCAGGTAAGTAGCGGGGGGGCCAAATCAGGCGAGCAGTACTTC.

V and J are TRBV5-4 and TRBJ1-2; 10 nucleotides agree with TRBD1. CDR3 size: 16 residues. V shed 3 bases, J shed 8 bases, and the junction held 13 bases outside the gene matches. Per the germline V gene, CDR1 is SGHNT and CDR2 is YYREEE (reference sequence). CDR3 sequence reads: CASSSTGDRGLRGYTF. CDR3 nucleotides: TGTGCCAGCAGCTCCACCGGGGACAGGGGCTTGCGAGGCTACACCTTC.

The chain carries TRBV28 and TRBJ2-5, with TRBD2 matching 11 bases. Losses at the gene ends were 3 bases for V and 2 bases for J; bases not matched to a gene: 2. The CDR3 extends over 15 amino acids. The germline V gene has CDR1 MDHEN and CDR2 SYDVKM. CDR3 coding DNA: TGTGCCAGCAGTTTTCCTAGCGGGGGGCAAGAGACCCAGTACTTC. Translated, it gives CASSFPSGGQETQYF.

The chain employs TRBV28 and TRBJ2-3; D may be TRBD1 (6 bases). V lost 6 bases and J lost 3, with 10 bases in between. Germline loops: CDR1 MDHEN, CDR2 SYDVKM. The CDR3 is 13 residues long. Written as DNA, the CDR3 is TGTGCCAGCAGAACCGACAGGACAGATACGCAGTATTTT. This encodes CASRTDRTDTQYF.